A selection of T cell receptor beta chains follows, all from one sample in a study of blood T cell repertoires in COVID-19. TCRdb keeps only in-frame clones here, not all; method: immunoSEQ multiplex PCR. In the table there are 200,000 or so clones, more than 70% of which are singletons. Sequencing input: peripheral blood. These receptors came from a middle-aged man with COVID-19, enrolled during active disease. CDR3s include the opening cysteine and the closing phenylalanine or tryptophan. Each record gives: clone size, J gene, V gene, D gene, CDR3 protein, CDR3 DNA. A D gene is named only where the DNA matches it firmly. Size is stated for part of the rows, as once, few or many counts, or as a class when the clone is expanded.

>.|TRBJ2-1|TRBV12-5|.
CASGLTTSYNEQFF
TGTGCTAGTGGCCTGACAACCTCCTACAATGAGCAGTTCTTC
>.|TRBJ1-3|TRBV28|TRBD1
CASSVDRGQGNTIYF
TGTGCCAGCAGTGTTGACAGGGGGCAAGGAAACACCATATATTTT
>.|TRBJ1-2|TRBV15|.
CATSRDRDTKDYGYTF
TGTGCCACCAGCAGAGATAGGGACACGAAGGACTATGGCTACACCTTC
>.|TRBJ1-1|TRBV2|.
CASSKGEAEAFF
TGTGCCAGCAGCAAGGGGGAAGCTGAAGCTTTCTTT
>.|TRBJ2-7|TRBV29-1|.
CSVEKSGGVREQYF
TGCAGCGTTGAAAAGTCAGGAGGAGTTCGCGAGCAGTACTTC
>.|TRBJ1-2|TRBV6-5|TRBD1
CASWWTGVDGYTF
TGTGCCAGCTGGTGGACAGGGGTGGATGGCTACACCTTC
>few|TRBJ2-7|TRBV18|.
CASSTGAGYEQYF
TGTGCCAGCTCGACGGGCGCGGGCTACGAGCAGTACTTC
>.|TRBJ2-7|TRBV3-1/TRBV3-2|.
CASSPRIGVYEQYF
TGTGCCAGCAGCCCAAGAATCGGGGTCTACGAGCAGTACTTC
>.|TRBJ1-6|TRBV27|.
CASSLLGLTVSKRNSPLHF
TGTGCCAGCAGTTTATTGGGATTGACAGTTTCAAAGAGGAATTCACCCCTCCACTTT
>.|TRBJ2-7|TRBV11-2|.
CASSVFYEQYF
TGTGCCAGCAGCGTCTTTTACGAGCAGTACTTC
>.|TRBJ2-5|TRBV25-1|TRBD2
CASSELKRGYQETQYF
TGTGCCAGCAGTGAATTGAAGCGGGGGTACCAAGAGACCCAGTACTTC
>once|TRBJ2-5|TRBV29-1|.
CSVEDIKTQYF
TGCAGCGTTGAAGATATTAAGACCCAGTACTTC
>.|TRBJ2-3|TRBV14|TRBD2
CASSQGGSHSDTQYF
TGTGCCAGCAGCCAAGGCGGGAGTCACTCAGATACGCAGTATTTT
>few|TRBJ2-7|TRBV5-3|.
CARSLNRDTSTYEQYF
TGTGCCAGAAGCTTAAACCGGGACACATCGACCTACGAGCAGTACTTC
>.|TRBJ2-7|TRBV7-9|.
CASSPTGTSAYEQYF
TGTGCCAGCAGCCCAACCGGGACAAGCGCCTACGAGCAGTACTTC
>.|TRBJ1-4|TRBV7-9|.
CASSLSRTNEKLFF
TGTGCCAGCAGCTTAAGTCGGACTAATGAAAAACTGTTTTTT
>.|TRBJ2-5|TRBV5-1|TRBD2
CASSPLAGGHETQYF
TGCGCCAGCAGCCCGCTAGCGGGGGGGCATGAGACCCAGTACTTC
>.|TRBJ2-7|TRBV19|TRBD2
CASRPTSGNPYEQYF
TGTGCCAGTAGGCCTACTAGCGGGAACCCCTACGAGCAGTACTTC
>.|TRBJ2-1|TRBV19|TRBD2
CASRLAGGPNNEQFF
TGTGCCAGTAGACTAGCGGGAGGGCCTAACAATGAGCAGTTCTTC
>.|TRBJ2-5|TRBV4-3|TRBD2
CASSQRREGRETQYF
TGCGCCAGCAGCCAAAGAAGGGAGGGTCGGGAGACCCAGTACTTC
>.|TRBJ2-5|TRBV5-6|TRBD1
CASSWGQLETQYF
TGTGCCAGCAGCTGGGGACAGTTAGAGACCCAGTACTTC
>.|TRBJ1-2|TRBV7-9|.
CASSSGGASNYGYTF
TGTGCCAGCAGCTCCGGTGGGGCTTCTAACTATGGCTACACCTTC
>once|TRBJ1-6|TRBV15|TRBD1
CATSRAGGYNSPLHF
TGTGCCACCAGCAGAGCAGGGGGTTATAATTCACCCCTCCACTTT
>.|TRBJ1-4|TRBV9|.
CASSVESQVVEKLFF
TGTGCCAGCAGCGTAGAGTCACAGGTCGTTGAAAAACTGTTTTTT
>.|TRBJ1-1|TRBV6-1|.
CASSENRVTEAFF
TGTGCCAGCAGTGAGAACAGGGTTACTGAAGCTTTCTTT
>.|TRBJ2-1|TRBV19|TRBD2
CASRALAANEQFF
TGTGCCAGTAGGGCCCTAGCGGCCAATGAGCAGTTCTTC
>.|TRBJ2-5|TRBV19|.
CASSIASGTYAGETQYF
TGTGCCAGTAGTATCGCGAGCGGGACATATGCTGGGGAGACCCAGTACTTC
>.|TRBJ1-2|TRBV19|.
CASSIGEFSNYGYTF
TGTGCCAGTAGTATAGGGGAGTTTTCTAACTATGGCTACACCTTC
>.|TRBJ1-2|TRBV5-6|TRBD1
CASSLVGQNYGYTF
TGTGCCAGCAGCTTGGTGGGACAGAACTATGGCTACACCTTC
>.|TRBJ2-1|TRBV4-2|TRBD1
CASSQDLFGQGVGDEQFF
TGTGCCAGCAGCCAAGATCTGTTCGGACAGGGGGTGGGGGATGAGCAGTTCTTC
>.|TRBJ1-3|TRBV3-1/TRBV3-2|.
CASSQDRGSGNTIYF
TGTGCCAGCAGCCAAGATAGGGGTTCTGGAAACACCATATATTTT
>.|TRBJ2-3|TRBV7-8|.
CASSLASSGTTDTQYF
TGTGCCAGCAGCTTAGCTTCTAGTGGTACTACAGATACGCAGTATTTT
>.|TRBJ2-1|TRBV2|TRBD1
CASRASLSFGQGINEQFF
TGTGCCAGCAGGGCTTCTCTCTCTTTCGGACAGGGAATCAATGAGCAGTTCTTC
>once|TRBJ2-3|TRBV19|TRBD1
CASSRRDRDNTDTQYF
TGTGCCAGTAGTAGACGGGACAGGGACAACACAGATACGCAGTATTTT
>.|TRBJ2-2|TRBV5-1|.
CASSTGYTTGELFF
TGCGCCAGCAGCACAGGGTATACAACCGGGGAGCTGTTTTTT
>.|TRBJ2-2|TRBV9|.
CASSVSAGKNTGELFF
TGTGCCAGCAGCGTAAGCGCAGGGAAGAACACCGGGGAGCTGTTTTTT
>.|TRBJ2-1|TRBV7-9|TRBD1
CAGQAGTGFLGSENEQFF
TGTGCCGGCCAGGCCGGGACAGGGTTTTTAGGAAGCGAGAATGAGCAGTTCTTC
>.|TRBJ2-7|TRBV6-2/TRBV6-3|TRBD2
CASSYSTSGAVRPYEQYF
TGTGCCAGCAGTTACTCGACGAGCGGGGCAGTACGTCCCTACGAGCAGTACTTC
>.|TRBJ1-5|TRBV15|.
CATSMGNSNQPQHF
TGTGCCACCAGCATGGGCAATAGCAATCAGCCCCAGCATTTT
>.|TRBJ1-4|TRBV5-4|.
CASSSGSNEKLFF
TGTGCCAGCAGCAGTGGCTCTAATGAAAAACTGTTTTTT
>.|TRBJ1-6|TRBV19|.
CASSIRGVWERDSPLHF
TGTGCCAGTAGTATCCGGGGAGTGTGGGAAAGAGATTCACCCCTCCACTTT
>once|TRBJ2-4|TRBV2|.
CASSALEGQRDIQYF
TGTGCCAGCAGTGCTTTGGAGGGACAGAGAGACATTCAGTACTTC
>.|TRBJ1-6|TRBV5-4|.
CASSLGSSYNSPLHF
TGTGCCAGCAGCTTGGGTAGCTCCTATAATTCACCCCTCCACTTT
>.|TRBJ1-2|TRBV5-4|TRBD1
CASSFRDRDYGYTF
TGTGCCAGCAGCTTCCGGGACAGGGACTATGGCTACACCTTC
>.|TRBJ1-5|TRBV7-2|.
CASSSRDTQPQHF
TGTGCCAGCAGCTCCAGGGATACCCAGCCCCAGCATTTT
>.|TRBJ2-5|TRBV11-2|.
CASSSRRGSETQYF
TGTGCCAGCAGCTCCCGGCGGGGTTCCGAGACCCAGTACTTC
>.|TRBJ2-3|TRBV24-1|TRBD1
CATSDSDRVDTQYF
TGTGCCACCAGTGATTCGGACAGGGTGGATACGCAGTATTTT
>.|TRBJ2-7|TRBV6-5|TRBD1
CASRAGQGHSYEQYF
TGTGCCAGCAGGGCCGGACAGGGACACTCCTACGAGCAGTACTTC
>once|TRBJ2-2|TRBV3-1/TRBV3-2|.
CASRGRLEAGELFF
TGTGCCAGCAGAGGGAGGTTGGAGGCCGGGGAGCTGTTTTTT
>.|TRBJ2-2|TRBV10-3|TRBD2
CAINPSGNTGELFF
TGTGCCATCAACCCTAGCGGTAACACCGGGGAGCTGTTTTTT
>.|TRBJ2-5|TRBV5-4|.
CASSLYGEETQYF
TGTGCCAGCAGCTTGTACGGGGAAGAGACCCAGTACTTC
>.|TRBJ1-1|TRBV9|TRBD1
CASSVDGTGGGKLWSTEAFF
TGTGCCAGCAGCGTAGATGGGACAGGGGGCGGAAAATTATGGAGCACTGAAGCTTTCTTT
>.|TRBJ1-5|TRBV19|.
CASSINTRTDSNQPQHF
TGTGCCAGTAGTATCAACACACGGACAGATAGCAATCAGCCCCAGCATTTT
>.|TRBJ1-5|TRBV13|.
CASSLGWADQPQHF
TGTGCCAGCAGCTTAGGCTGGGCCGATCAGCCCCAGCATTTT
>few|TRBJ1-1|TRBV5-4|TRBD1
CASSSGQYTEAFF
TGTGCCAGCAGCTCGGGACAGTACACTGAAGCTTTCTTT
>once|TRBJ1-5|TRBV11-2|TRBD1
CASSTDRGRDQPQHF
TGTGCCAGCAGCACGGACAGGGGGCGAGATCAGCCCCAGCATTTT
>.|TRBJ1-4|TRBV5-1|TRBD1
CASSLQGAQGEKLFF
TGCGCCAGCAGCTTACAGGGGGCGCAGGGCGAAAAACTGTTTTTT
>.|TRBJ2-7|TRBV3-1/TRBV3-2|TRBD1
CASSQARDRGRGQYF
TGTGCCAGCAGCCAAGCTCGTGACAGGGGGCGGGGGCAGTACTTC
>.|TRBJ1-1|TRBV2|.
CASSEWGHSNTEAFF
TGTGCCAGCAGTGAATGGGGACACTCGAACACTGAAGCTTTCTTT